This T cell receptor (beta chain) was identified during a study of response to subunit inactivated influenza vaccine. From the RT-PCR reads, TCRdb called clonotypes with MiXCR, one entry per CDR3 protein. The repertoire has some 570,000 distinct CDR3 sequences, around 11% of them found once; the top ten carry roughly 11%. This CDR3 is built from 17 residues. CDR1 and CDR2 from the germline V gene are MNHEY and SMNVEV (reference sequence). V was cut by 1 base and J by 0 bases, with 13 bases left in between. These data also formed part of another study, on T cells expressing NK-cell markers. From that paper: UMIs were included in TCR beta cDNA generated by 5'RACE template switching.

The source material was PBMCs from blood, sampled on the day of vaccination. This TCR was sampled from a man aged 50 to 59 who received an inactivated influenza vaccine. V and J are TRBV27 and TRBJ2-1; D may be TRBD2 (6 bases). The CDR3 DNA follows: TGTGCCAGCAGTTTATTGTCTAGCGAGAGCTCCTACAATGAGCAGTTCTTC. Amino acid sequence: CASSLLSSESSYNEQFF.